The 29 T cell receptor beta chains presented below share a single source sample, sequenced in a study of blood T cell repertoires in COVID-19. Repertoires were generated with immunoSEQ multiplex PCR, while TCRdb's copy carries only in-frame clones and drops some. The data hold approximately 70,000 clones, with around 90% observed a single time. What was sequenced was peripheral blood. These receptors were taken from a human donor in a cohort sampled during active COVID-19.

This clone showed up just once. The chain uses TRBV5-4 and TRBJ2-1, with TRBD2 matching over 11 bases. The ends lost 0 bases at V and 4 bases at J; junction bases unmatched: 9. This CDR3 spans 18 amino acids. CDR1 and CDR2 (germline): SGHNT, YYREEE (reference sequence). The CDR3 sequence is CASSLGASGGSIYNEQFF. The DNA of the CDR3 is TGTGCCAGCAGCTTGGGAGCTAGCGGGGGGTCTATATACAATGAGCAGTTCTTC.

This clone was counted a few times. The chain employs TRBV2 and TRBJ2-5; D call uncertain. The CDR3 totals 15 residues. V was pared by 8 bases and J by 1 base, with 17 bases between. Looked up from germline, CDR1 is SNHLY and CDR2 is FYNNEI. CDR3 residues: CASGQTLGAQETQYF. CDR3 DNA sequence: TGTGCCAGCGGTCAGACCCTAGGCGCCCAAGAGACCCAGTACTTC.

The chain uses TRBV5-4 and TRBJ1-6, with 8 bases identical to TRBD1. This CDR3 comprises 12 residues. V lost 4 bases, J lost 13 bases, and 4 bases stayed unmatched. CDR1 is SGHNT, CDR2 YYREEE, per germline (reference sequence). The DNA for the CDR3 is TGTGCCAGCAGCGTCCAGGGGGCTCCCCTCCACTTT. Its protein is CASSVQGAPLHF. Together with reference TRBV5-4 and TRBJ1-6, the CDR3 gives the full variable domain: ETGVTQSPTHLIKTRGQQVTLRCSSQSGHNTVSWYQQALGQGPQFIFQYYREEENGRGNFPPRFSGLQFPNYSSELNVNALELDDSALYLCASSVQGAPLHFGNGTRLTVT.

V usage is TRBV28 and J usage is TRBJ1-2; D not resolved. CDR3 length: 11 residues. CDR1 is MDHEN, CDR2 SYDVKM, per germline. Between the trimmed V and J ends, which lost 6 bases and 4 bases, there was a span of 6 bases. CDR3: CASRTVYGYTF. CDR3 sequence (DNA): TGTGCCAGCAGAACGGTCTATGGCTACACCTTC.

As DNA, the CDR3 is TGTGCCAGCAGTTTAAATCGGGGGGACGGCGGCTACACCTTC. It translates to CASSLNRGDGGYTF. This chain connects TRBV27 to TRBJ1-2, with a weak D call TRBD1 (5 bases). Trimming removed 2 bases at V and 8 bases at J, with 15 bases between. The CDR3 contains 14 residues. Germline lookup yields CDR1 MNHEY and CDR2 SMNVEV (reference sequence).

This chain links TRBV28 with TRBJ2-7; tentative D call: TRBD2 (6 bases). V dropped 5 bases and J dropped 2 bases, with 16 bases sitting between them. The CDR3 consists of 15 residues. Germline CDR1 reads MDHEN; CDR2 reads SYDVKM. The CDR3 protein is CASSQAGGVAYEQYF. The CDR3 DNA is TGTGCCAGCAGTCAGGCCGGCGGGGTGGCCTACGAGCAGTACTTC.

The gene calls are TRBV14 and TRBJ2-1; 9 positions match TRBD2. V lost 2 bases to trimming and J lost 5 bases; unmatched junction nucleotides: 4. CDR1 SGHDN and CDR2 FVKESK come from the germline V gene. CDR3 length equals 15 residues. The chain's CDR3 is CASSQMTSGNNEQFF. CDR3 DNA sequence: TGTGCCAGCAGCCAAATGACTAGCGGAAACAATGAGCAGTTCTTC. The whole variable domain, remainder taken from reference TRBV14 and TRBJ2-1, is EAGVTQFPSHSVIEKGQTVTLRCDPISGHDNLYWYRRVMGKEIKFLLHFVKESKQDESGMPNNRFLAERTGGTYSTLKVQPAELEDSGVYFCASSQMTSGNNEQFFGPGTRLTVL.

V and J are TRBV28 and TRBJ2-7; possibly TRBD1 for D (6 bases). Germline V gives CDR1 MDHEN, CDR2 SYDVKM. CDR3 size: 13 residues. V lost 7 bases and J 4 bases, leaving 14 bases between the germline ends. The CDR3 reads CASKTGTTYEQYF. CDR3 nucleotides: TGTGCCAGCAAGACAGGAACTACGTACGAGCAGTACTTC.

The CDR3 bases are TGTGCCAGCAGCTTAGCCGGTAGTTTCACAGATACGCAGTATTTT. Protein: CASSLAGSFTDTQYF. This chain links TRBV7-9 with TRBJ2-3, with unresolved D. Looked up from germline, CDR1 is SEHNR and CDR2 is FQNEAQ (reference sequence). This CDR3 is built from 15 residues. Trimming stripped 0 bases from V and 2 bases from J, with 9 bases between.

The chain recombines TRBV10-3 with TRBJ2-4; 9 bases align to TRBD2. Trimming removed 2 bases from V and 7 bases from J; junction bases left unmatched: 9. Germline V lookup: CDR1 ENHRY, CDR2 SYGVKD. The CDR3 has 16 residues. In DNA form, the CDR3 reads TGTGCCATCAGTGAGAGTGCTGCGGGAGGGGGGAACATTCAGTACTTC. The encoded protein is CAISESAAGGGNIQYF.

The chain employs TRBV3-1 (or the pseudogene TRBV3-2) and TRBJ2-5; 7 bases fit TRBD1. Germline values: CDR1 LGHDT, CDR2 YNNKEL (reference sequence). The CDR3 length is 16 residues. With 8 bases clipped from V and 2 bases from J, the junction kept 14 bases outside the gene matches. Here the CDR3 reads CASGGGVRGRQETQYF. The CDR3 DNA is TGTGCCAGCGGGGGTGGTGTGAGGGGGCGTCAAGAGACCCAGTACTTC.

The V and J genes are TRBV3-1 (or the pseudogene TRBV3-2) and TRBJ2-6, with a weak D call TRBD1 (6 bases). The CDR3 covers 17 residues. From germline, CDR1 is LGHDT and CDR2 YNNKEL (reference sequence). V was cut by 4 bases and J by 0 bases, with 13 bases left in between. The CDR3 loop reads CASSPIQGNSGANVLTF. Here the CDR3 DNA reads TGTGCCAGCAGCCCGATACAGGGAAACTCTGGGGCCAACGTCCTGACTTTC.

About this clone itself: One junction end does not reproduce the germline sequence, and a read error may be involved. The chain is built from TRBV28 and TRBJ2-7; D is perhaps TRBD2 (5 bases). CDR3 size: 11 residues. The germline V gene has CDR1 MDHEN and CDR2 SYDVKM. The CDR3 region is CTSGSRYEQYF. The CDR3 DNA sequence: TGTACCAGCGGTAGTCGCTACGAGCAGTACTTC.

The rearrangement links TRBV2 to TRBJ2-2; D perhaps matches TRBD2 (6 bases). V was shortened by 11 bases and J by 6 bases, with 19 bases between the two germline ends. Germline CDR1 reads SNHLY; CDR2 reads FYNNEI. This CDR3 is built from 14 residues. CDR3 sequence: CASRRGMKAGELFF. CDR3 sequence (DNA): TGTGCCTCCCGGAGGGGAATGAAGGCCGGGGAGCTGTTTTTT. The full variable domain, in which reference TRBV2 and TRBJ2-2 provide the parts outside the CDR3, is EPEVTQTPSHQVTQMGQEVILRCVPISNHLYFYWYRQILGQKVEFLVSFYNNEISEKSEIFDDQFSVERPDGSNFTLKIRSTKLEDSAMYFCASRRGMKAGELFFGEGSRLTVL.

The chain combines TRBV12-3 or TRBV12-4 with TRBJ1-2; 7 positions agree with TRBD1. V trimming: 5 bases; J trimming: 8 bases; junction bases outside the gene matches: 8. This CDR3 has 13 amino acids. The CDR3 DNA is TGTGCCAGCAGTAGAGACAGGGATTCGGGCTACACCTTC. Translating it yields CASSRDRDSGYTF.

The chain employs TRBV15 and TRBJ1-3; D is ambiguous. The germline V gene has CDR1 LNHNV and CDR2 YYDKDF (reference sequence). V shed 0 bases and J shed 6 bases, with 9 bases lying between them. The CDR3 covers 14 residues. The chain's CDR3 is CATSRDAEKNTIYF. For the CDR3, the DNA is TGTGCCACCAGCAGAGACGCGGAGAAAAACACCATATATTTT.

The chain uses TRBV28 and TRBJ1-2, with TRBD1 matching 7 bases. Germline trimming cut 11 bases from V and 4 bases from J; bases unmatched to any gene: 13. The CDR3 spans 14 residues. Germline V CDR1 and CDR2: MDHEN, SYDVKM. CDR3 in amino acids: CALKGGGRSYGYTF. The CDR3 nucleotides are TGTGCCCTCAAAGGGGGCGGAAGATCCTATGGCTACACCTTC.

The chain recombines TRBV7-9 with TRBJ1-1; possible D gene TRBD1, 5 bases. Germline-derived CDR1 and CDR2 are SEHNR and FQNEAQ (reference sequence). The V end lost 2 bases, the J end lost 5 bases, and 12 bases lay between the germline ends. CDR3 length: 14 residues. The DNA for the CDR3 is TGTGCCAGCAGCTTAAGGCAGGGAGGGACTGAAGCTTTCTTT. The encoded protein is CASSLRQGGTEAFF.

The rearrangement uses TRBV21-1 and TRBJ2-3; the table's D call TRBD2 went unverified against the DNA. TRBV21-1 is reported as a pseudogene. This CDR3 contains 17 residues. The CDR3 protein is CASSSKGRGKSTDTQYF. In nucleotides, the CDR3 is TGTGCCAGCAGCAGTAAAGGGCGGGGGAAAAGCACAGATACGCAGTATTTT.

This chain joins TRBV5-1 and TRBJ2-7, with 14 bases lining up with TRBD2. The CDR3 consists of 16 residues. CDR1 is SGHRS, CDR2 YFSETQ, per germline. J gave up 9 bases and V 4 bases, and 12 bases lay outside the gene matches. The CDR3 reads CASSHDPGLAGEGQYF. The CDR3 nucleotides read TGCGCCAGCAGCCACGACCCGGGACTAGCGGGAGAGGGGCAGTACTTC.

V gene TRBV6-7 combines with J gene TRBJ1-2, with a weak D call TRBD1 (5 bases). TRBV6-7 is noted as an ORF with a role that remains uncertain. CDR3 size: 15 residues. V was pared by 7 bases and J by 4 bases, with 19 bases between. CDR3 in amino acids: CASTNNGAQSYGYTF. Written as DNA, the CDR3 is TGTGCCAGCACCAACAATGGGGCACAGTCCTATGGCTACACCTTC.

This chain links TRBV7-9 with TRBJ2-5; D gene uncertain. CDR1 is SEHNR, CDR2 FQNEAQ, per germline (reference sequence). This CDR3 is 13 amino acids long. Trimming shortened V by 4 bases and J by 3 bases, and 9 bases separated the two germline ends. The CDR3 DNA reads TGTGCCAGCAGCTCCTCTTCCGAAGAGACCCAGTACTTC. Residues: CASSSSSEETQYF. Filled out from reference TRBV7-9 and TRBJ2-5, the complete variable domain reads DTGVSQNPRHKITKRGQNVTFRCDPISEHNRLYWYRQTLGQGPEFLTYFQNEAQLEKSRLLSDRFSAERPKGSFSTLEIQRTEQGDSAMYLCASSSSSEETQYFGPGTRLLVL.

The genes are TRBV7-9 and TRBJ2-1; TRBD2 matches 7 bases. Germline V gene sequence: CDR1 SEHNR, CDR2 FQNEAQ (reference sequence). With 3 bases clipped from V and 2 bases from J, the junction kept 4 bases outside the gene matches. The CDR3 totals 15 residues. The DNA for the CDR3 is TGTGCCAGCAGCTTTCGTGGGAGGGCCTACAATGAGCAGTTCTTC. Residues: CASSFRGRAYNEQFF.

J is TRBJ2-1 and V is TRBV7-9; perhaps TRBD2 as D (5 bases). Trimming removed 2 bases at V and 0 bases at J, with 8 bases between. CDR1 and CDR2 (germline): SEHNR, FQNEAQ (reference sequence). This CDR3 has 15 residues. This CDR3 is CASSLRGSSYNEQFF. In DNA form, the CDR3 reads TGTGCCAGCAGCTTAAGAGGGAGCTCCTACAATGAGCAGTTCTTC. The whole variable domain, filled in from reference TRBV7-9 and TRBJ2-1, reads DTGVSQNPRHKITKRGQNVTFRCDPISEHNRLYWYRQTLGQGPEFLTYFQNEAQLEKSRLLSDRFSAERPKGSFSTLEIQRTEQGDSAMYLCASSLRGSSYNEQFFGPGTRLTVL.

This clone showed up just once. This chain links TRBV27 with TRBJ2-7; 10 nucleotides align to TRBD1. CDR3 length: 20 residues. Losses at the gene ends were 6 bases for V and 4 bases for J; bases not matched to a gene: 24. The germline CDR1 and CDR2 sequences are MNHEY and SMNVEV (reference sequence). The CDR3 spells CASRTYLGQGTVSPLYEQYF. In DNA form, the CDR3 reads TGTGCCAGCAGAACGTACCTGGGACAGGGGACGGTATCGCCTCTATACGAGCAGTACTTC.

This sequence joins TRBV5-5 and TRBJ1-6; 10 bases agree with TRBD1. Germline V gene data show CDR1 as SGHKS and CDR2 as YYEKEE (reference sequence). The CDR3 loop spans 16 amino acids. J gave up 7 bases and V 4 bases, and 8 bases lay outside the gene matches. CDR3 residues: CASSLPSGQGNSPLHF. CDR3 nucleotides: TGTGCCAGCAGCCTCCCCTCGGGACAGGGGAATTCACCCCTCCACTTT.

This rearrangement joins TRBV9 to TRBJ1-1; 8 positions agree with TRBD1. This CDR3 is 15 amino acids long. CDR1 SGDLS and CDR2 YYNGEE come from the germline V gene. The J segment lost 1 base and the V segment lost 0 bases, leaving 2 bases of the junction unmatched. This CDR3 reads CASSVATGGNTEAFF. As DNA, the CDR3 is TGTGCCAGCAGCGTAGCTACAGGGGGGAACACTGAAGCTTTCTTT.

The gene calls are TRBV18 and TRBJ2-7, with TRBD2 matching 13 bases. CDR3 length: 19 amino acids. CDR1 is KGHSH and CDR2 is LQKENI in the germline V gene. Trimming took 3 bases from V and 6 from J; bases not matched to a gene: 17. The CDR3 protein is CASSPGRTSGRGRYGEQYF. CDR3 sequence (DNA): TGTGCCAGCTCACCGGGAAGGACTAGCGGGAGAGGTCGTTATGGCGAGCAGTACTTC.

J is TRBJ2-3 and V is TRBV28; 10 bases line up with TRBD2. Trimming took 5 bases from V and 9 from J; bases not matched to a gene: 11. The CDR3 spans 15 residues. Germline CDR1 is MDHEN and CDR2 is SYDVKM. CDR3 sequence (DNA): TGTGCCAGCAGTCTAATCGGGGCTAGCGGGAGAACGCAGTATTTT. Its protein is CASSLIGASGRTQYF. Full variable domain (missing parts from reference TRBV28 and TRBJ2-3): DVKVTQSSRYLVKRTGEKVFLECVQDMDHENMFWYRQDPGLGLRLIYFSYDVKMKEKGDIPEGYSVSREKKERFSLILESASTNQTSMYLCASSLIGASGRTQYFGPGTRLTVL.